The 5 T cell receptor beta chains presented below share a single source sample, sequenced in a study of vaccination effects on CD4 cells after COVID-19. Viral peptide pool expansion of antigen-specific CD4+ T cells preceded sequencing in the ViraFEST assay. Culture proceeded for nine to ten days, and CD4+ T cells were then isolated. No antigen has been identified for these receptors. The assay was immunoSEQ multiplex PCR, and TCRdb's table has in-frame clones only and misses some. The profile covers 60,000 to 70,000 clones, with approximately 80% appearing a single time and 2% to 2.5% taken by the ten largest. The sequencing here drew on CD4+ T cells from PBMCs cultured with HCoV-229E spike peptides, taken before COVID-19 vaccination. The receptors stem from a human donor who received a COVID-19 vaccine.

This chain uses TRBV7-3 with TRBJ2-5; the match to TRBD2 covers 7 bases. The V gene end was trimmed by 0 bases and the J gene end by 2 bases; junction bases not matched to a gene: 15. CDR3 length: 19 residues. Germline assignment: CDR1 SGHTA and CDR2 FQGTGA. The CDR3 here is CASSLTSGGRPSPQETQYF. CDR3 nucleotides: TGTGCCAGCAGCTTAACGTCGGGGGGAAGACCCTCCCCTCAAGAGACCCAGTACTTC.

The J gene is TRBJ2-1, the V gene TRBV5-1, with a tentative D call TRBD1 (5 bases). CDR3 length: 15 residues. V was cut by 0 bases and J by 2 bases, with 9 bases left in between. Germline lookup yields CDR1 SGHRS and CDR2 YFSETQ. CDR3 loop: CASSLVQGTYNEQFF. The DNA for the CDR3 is TGCGCCAGCAGCTTGGTTCAGGGTACCTACAATGAGCAGTTCTTC.

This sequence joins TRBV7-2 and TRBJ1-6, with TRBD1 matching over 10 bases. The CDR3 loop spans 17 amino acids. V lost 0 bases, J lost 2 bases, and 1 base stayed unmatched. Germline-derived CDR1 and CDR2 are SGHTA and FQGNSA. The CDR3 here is CASSLAGQGAYNSPLHF. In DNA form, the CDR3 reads TGTGCCAGCAGCTTAGCAGGACAGGGGGCCTATAATTCACCCCTCCACTTT.

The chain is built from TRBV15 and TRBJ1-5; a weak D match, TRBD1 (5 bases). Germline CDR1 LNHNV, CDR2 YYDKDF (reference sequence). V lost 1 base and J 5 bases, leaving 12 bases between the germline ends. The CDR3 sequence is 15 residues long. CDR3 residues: CATSRVDTLYQPQHF. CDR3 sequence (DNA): TGTGCCACCAGCAGAGTGGACACCCTTTATCAGCCCCAGCATTTT.

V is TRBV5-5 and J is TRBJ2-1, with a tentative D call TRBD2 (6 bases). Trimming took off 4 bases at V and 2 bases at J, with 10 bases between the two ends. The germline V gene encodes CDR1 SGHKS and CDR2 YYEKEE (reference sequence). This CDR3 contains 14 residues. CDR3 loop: CASSKREAYNEQFF. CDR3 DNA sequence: TGTGCCAGCAGCAAAAGGGAGGCCTACAATGAGCAGTTCTTC.